The 18 T cell receptor beta chains given below trace back to one sample, sequenced in a study of blood T cell repertoires in COVID-19. TCRdb keeps only in-frame clones here, not all; method: immunoSEQ multiplex PCR. The sample holds a few hundred thousand clones, roughly 87% seen once. The sample taken for sequencing was PBMCs or T cells enriched from blood (not recorded which). The receptors here all came from a woman aged 25 to 39 who had recovered from COVID-19.

The J gene is TRBJ2-1, the V gene TRBV5-4; D possibly corresponds to TRBD1 (5 bases). Germline loops: CDR1 SGHNT, CDR2 YYREEE (reference sequence). V shed 4 bases and J shed 5 bases, with 13 bases lying between them. This CDR3 comprises 14 residues. The CDR3 DNA reads TGTGCCAGCAGCCCCAGGGCGCTGGACAATGAGCAGTTCTTC. This sequence encodes CASSPRALDNEQFF.

The V call is TRBV19, the J call TRBJ1-2, with D possibly TRBD1 on 6 matching bases. CDR3 length: 14 amino acids. Germline V CDR1 and CDR2: LNHDA, SQIVND (reference sequence). V was cut by 9 bases and J by 2 bases, with 16 bases left in between. CDR3 nucleotide sequence: TGTGCCAGCGCAACCGACAGGTTGAACTATGGCTACACCTTC. Amino acid sequence: CASATDRLNYGYTF.

By frequency in the sample, this clone is large. The genes are TRBV4-1 and TRBJ2-1; D is possibly TRBD2 (5 bases). V was cut by 0 bases and J by 0 bases, with 9 bases left in between. The CDR3 totals 16 residues. Germline CDR1 reads MGHRA; CDR2 reads YSYEKL. CDR3 sequence (DNA): TGCGCCAGCAGCCAAGAAAGACTAAGCTCCTACAATGAGCAGTTCTTC. As protein: CASSQERLSSYNEQFF.

The chain couples TRBV29-1 to TRBJ2-3; the match to TRBD1 covers 10 bases. V gave up 4 bases and J gave up 5 bases; unmatched junction bases: 3. CDR1 SQVTM and CDR2 ANQGSEA come from the germline V gene. The CDR3 is 13 amino acids. The CDR3 DNA sequence: TGCAGCGTTGGGACAGGGGGAAGAGATACGCAGTATTTT. The encoded protein is CSVGTGGRDTQYF.

The rearrangement links TRBV29-1 to TRBJ1-5; unclear D gene. The CDR3 totals 13 residues. Per germline, CDR1 SQVTM and CDR2 ANQGSEA. Trimming shortened V by 4 bases and J by 5 bases, and 12 bases separated the two germline ends. This CDR3 is CSVGARPDQPQHF. The CDR3 DNA reads TGCAGCGTTGGGGCAAGACCGGATCAGCCCCAGCATTTT.

The chain is built from TRBV10-3 and TRBJ1-1; TRBD1 might be the D (6 bases). This CDR3 is 14 amino acids long. Deletions cut 3 bases from V and 3 bases from J, with 11 bases between. Germline V CDR1 and CDR2: ENHRY, SYGVKD. The CDR3 loop is CAISDRGGDTEAFF. The CDR3 DNA sequence: TGTGCCATCAGTGACAGGGGCGGCGACACTGAAGCTTTCTTT.

The chain uses TRBV27 and TRBJ2-1; 7 bases are a match to TRBD2. V shed 5 bases and J 8 bases; nucleotides not matched to a gene: 12. CDR1 and CDR2 (germline): MNHEY, SMNVEV (reference sequence). The CDR3 is 15 residues long. The CDR3 reads CASSLGGRALDEQFF. The CDR3 region has the DNA TGTGCCAGCAGTCTGGGAGGGAGGGCCTTGGATGAGCAGTTCTTC.

The chain has TRBV9 and TRBJ2-3; TRBD1 aligns across 9 bases. The V gene end was trimmed by 0 bases and the J gene end by 9 bases; junction bases not matched to a gene: 8. The CDR3 runs 15 residues. CDR1 and CDR2 (germline): SGDLS, YYNGEE. This CDR3 is CASSVETGGFMTQYF. The CDR3 DNA is TGTGCCAGCAGCGTAGAGACAGGGGGATTCATGACGCAGTATTTT.

The chain combines TRBV4-1 with TRBJ2-1; TRBD2 matches 11 bases. The germline V gene encodes CDR1 MGHRA and CDR2 YSYEKL. V lost 4 bases to trimming and J lost 4 bases; unmatched junction nucleotides: 6. The CDR3 is 16 amino acids. The CDR3 protein is CASSPPGLAVYNEQFF. DNA for the CDR3: TGCGCCAGCAGCCCACCGGGACTAGCGGTATACAATGAGCAGTTCTTC.

Here the CDR3 reads CSVEDSNYGYTF. CDR3 DNA: TGCAGCGTTGAGGACAGCAACTATGGCTACACCTTC. V and J are TRBV29-1 and TRBJ1-2; D perhaps matches TRBD1 (6 bases). The CDR3 runs 12 residues. The germline V gene has CDR1 SQVTM and CDR2 ANQGSEA. V lost 3 bases and J 2 bases, leaving 7 bases between the germline ends.

The CDR3 loop is CSVDTGGYTEAFF. In nucleotides, the CDR3 is TGCAGCGTTGACACAGGGGGCTACACTGAAGCTTTCTTT. V gene TRBV29-1 combines with J gene TRBJ1-1, with 9 bases aligning to TRBD1. V lost 3 bases to trimming and J lost 3 bases; unmatched junction nucleotides: 2. The CDR3 spans 13 residues. CDR1 SQVTM and CDR2 ANQGSEA come from the germline V gene.

This chain connects TRBV28 to TRBJ1-4; tentative D call: TRBD1 (5 bases). The CDR3 is 14 amino acids. The germline V gene encodes CDR1 MDHEN and CDR2 SYDVKM. With 6 bases removed from V and 8 bases from J, the gap between germline ends came to 16 bases. The CDR3 protein is CASSPGPFKEKLFF. CDR3 DNA sequence: TGTGCCAGCAGCCCAGGGCCCTTCAAGGAAAAACTGTTTTTT.

The V and J genes are TRBV7-2 and TRBJ2-1; D perhaps matches TRBD2 (6 bases). Trimming left V 1 base short and J 5 bases short, with 12 bases between. This CDR3 comprises 15 residues. CDR1 SGHTA and CDR2 FQGNSA come from the germline V gene. This CDR3 is CASSLVAVTNNEQFF. The CDR3 DNA is TGTGCCAGCAGCTTAGTAGCGGTGACGAACAATGAGCAGTTCTTC.

The rearrangement joins TRBV28 to TRBJ1-5; the match to TRBD1 covers 9 bases. This CDR3 comprises 15 residues. Germline loops: CDR1 MDHEN, CDR2 SYDVKM. After removal of 6 bases from V and 4 bases from J, the junction contained 7 bases not matched to a gene. As DNA, the CDR3 is TGTGCCAGCAGATCCGCCGGGACAGGGAATCAGCCCCAGCATTTT. It encodes CASRSAGTGNQPQHF.

A note on this clone: Other DNA sequences from this sample encode an identical CDR3 as well. The gene calls are TRBV7-3 and TRBJ2-2; tentatively, D is TRBD2 (5 bases). The CDR3 extends over 15 amino acids. Per germline, CDR1 SGHTA and CDR2 FQGTGA. Deletions cut 2 bases from V and 4 bases from J, with 11 bases between. The CDR3 DNA reads as TGTGCCAGCAGCTTAGGGCTAGCCGGCACCGGGGAGCTGTTTTTT. Translating gives CASSLGLAGTGELFF.

This chain uses TRBV12-5 with TRBJ2-2; D is perhaps TRBD1 (5 bases). CDR1 is LGHNT, CDR2 FRNRAP, per germline. The CDR3 totals 18 residues. V was clipped by 0 bases and J by 0 bases, with 14 bases between them. DNA of the CDR3: TGTGCTAGTGGTTTGGTAAGGGGCGGCGGCACGAACACCGGGGAGCTGTTTTTT. It yields the protein CASGLVRGGGTNTGELFF.

Concerning this clone: This sample also contains other DNA sequences that code for the same CDR3. The chain recombines TRBV18 with TRBJ2-3; TRBD2 agrees at 12 bases. The CDR3 covers 16 residues. J lost 4 bases, V lost 2 bases, and 4 bases had no gene match. Germline loops: CDR1 KGHSH, CDR2 LQKENI. CDR3 residues: CASSPSLAGGPDTQYF. The CDR3 bases are TGTGCCAGCTCACCATCCCTAGCGGGGGGGCCAGATACGCAGTATTTT.

The chain joins TRBV2 to TRBJ2-7, with D possibly matching TRBD2 (6 bases). Germline loops: CDR1 SNHLY, CDR2 FYNNEI. This CDR3 is built from 12 residues. Trimming left V 7 bases short and J 4 bases short, with 11 bases between. CDR3 coding DNA: TGTGCCAGCAAGGATGGGGGGTACGAGCAGTACTTC. This translates into CASKDGGYEQYF. The full variable domain, rest sourced from reference TRBV2 and TRBJ2-7, is EPEVTQTPSHQVTQMGQEVILRCVPISNHLYFYWYRQILGQKVEFLVSFYNNEISEKSEIFDDQFSVERPDGSNFTLKIRSTKLEDSAMYFCASKDGGYEQYFGPGTRLTVT.